Shown below are 2 T cell receptor beta chains from a single sample sequenced in a study of blood T cell repertoires in COVID-19. Sequencing used immunoSEQ multiplex PCR; TCRdb keeps in-frame clones, though not all of them. The sample yields about 230,000 clones, roughly 80% seen once. The sequenced material came from peripheral blood. All receptors come from a woman older than 75 with acute or convalescent COVID-19.

The V call is TRBV24-1, the J call TRBJ1-5; 12 bases match TRBD1. CDR1 is KGHDR, CDR2 SFDVKD, per germline. The CDR3 is made up of 18 amino acids. With 4 bases clipped from V and 2 bases from J, the junction kept 8 bases outside the gene matches. The CDR3 nucleotides are TGTGCCACCAGTGACCCCGGGACAGGGGGCGCGGGCAATCAGCCCCAGCATTTT. It is translated as CATSDPGTGGAGNQPQHF.

This clone was seen only a few times. The chain employs TRBV3-1 (or the pseudogene TRBV3-2) and TRBJ2-7; TRBD1 aligns across 12 bases. After removal of 6 bases from V and 6 bases from J, the junction contained 12 bases not matched to a gene. Germline CDR1 reads LGHDT; CDR2 reads YNNKEL (reference sequence). This CDR3 has 16 residues. The CDR3, as DNA: TGTGCCAGCAGTAGGACGGATGGGACAGGGGGCTCCGAGCAGTACTTC. Translation: CASSRTDGTGGSEQYF.